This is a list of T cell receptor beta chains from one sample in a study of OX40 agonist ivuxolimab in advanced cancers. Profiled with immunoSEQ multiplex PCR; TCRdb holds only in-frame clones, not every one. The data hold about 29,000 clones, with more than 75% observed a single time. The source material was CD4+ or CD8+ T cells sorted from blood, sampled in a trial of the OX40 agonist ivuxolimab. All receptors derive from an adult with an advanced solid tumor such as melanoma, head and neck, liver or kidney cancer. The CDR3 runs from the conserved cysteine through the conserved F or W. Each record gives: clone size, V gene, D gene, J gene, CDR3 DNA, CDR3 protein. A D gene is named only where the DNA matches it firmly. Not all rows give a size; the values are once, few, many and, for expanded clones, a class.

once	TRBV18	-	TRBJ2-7	TGTGCCAGCTCACCGGGCGGTGGGCCTGCCTACGAGCAGTACTTC	CASSPGGGPAYEQYF
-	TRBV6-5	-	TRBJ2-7	TGTGCCAGCAGTCTGGGACCGGGCTACGAGCAGTACTTC	CASSLGPGYEQYF
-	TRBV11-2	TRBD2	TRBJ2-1	TGTGCCAGCAGCTTAGACCTAGGACTAGCGGGAGGTAGGAAGTACAATGAGCAGTTCTTC	CASSLDLGLAGGRKYNEQFF
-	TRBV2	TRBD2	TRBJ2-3	TGTGCCAGCAGTTCCGGACTAGCGCCTAGCACAGATACGCAGTATTTT	CASSSGLAPSTDTQYF
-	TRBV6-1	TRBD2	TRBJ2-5	TGTGCCAGCAGTGAACTAGCGGGGGGGCAAGAGACCCAGTACTTC	CASSELAGGQETQYF
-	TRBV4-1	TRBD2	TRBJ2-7	TGCGCCAGCAGCCAAGTAGCGGGGCCCTACTACGAGCAGTACTTC	CASSQVAGPYYEQYF
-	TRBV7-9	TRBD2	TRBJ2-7	TGTGCCAGCAGCCTCCTGGCCAGCGGGAATACCGAGCAGTACTTC	CASSLLASGNTEQYF
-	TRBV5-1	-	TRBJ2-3	TGCGCCAGCAGCTTGGGTTTCAGGGGGACTACAGATACGCAGTATTTT	CASSLGFRGTTDTQYF
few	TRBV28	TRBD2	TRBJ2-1	TGTGCCAGCAGTGAACCAGCGGGATTTGGCGCCAATGAGCAGTTCTTC	CASSEPAGFGANEQFF
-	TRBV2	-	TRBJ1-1	TGTGCCAGCAGGGCTACTGAAGCTTTCTTT	CASRATEAFF
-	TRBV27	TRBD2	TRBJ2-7	TGTGCCAGCAGTACCTTAGGGACTAAGGAGCAGTACTTC	CASSTLGTKEQYF
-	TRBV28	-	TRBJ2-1	TGTGCCAGCAGCCTGGACGGTTCCTACAATGAGCAGTTCTTC	CASSLDGSYNEQFF
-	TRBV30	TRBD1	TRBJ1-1	TGTGCCTGGAGGAGGGACAGGGGATACACTGAAGCTTTCTTT	CAWRRDRGYTEAFF
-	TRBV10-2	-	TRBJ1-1	TGCGCCAGCAGTGAGATGAGGGGACTTAACACTGAAGCTTTCTTT	CASSEMRGLNTEAFF
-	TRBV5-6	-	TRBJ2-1	TGTGCCAGCAGCTTGGGACTAGACAATGAGCAGTTCTTC	CASSLGLDNEQFF
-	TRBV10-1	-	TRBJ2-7	TGCGCCAGCAGTGACGGCTACGAGCAGTACTTC	CASSDGYEQYF
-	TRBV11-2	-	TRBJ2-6	TGTGCCAGCAGCTCCGGCGTTATGAGGATCGGGGCCAACGTCCTGACTTTC	CASSSGVMRIGANVLTF
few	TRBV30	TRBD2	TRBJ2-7	TGTGCCTGGAGTGTACCACTAGCGGGGGCCTACGAGCAGTACTTC	CAWSVPLAGAYEQYF
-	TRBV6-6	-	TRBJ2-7	TGTGCCAGCAGTTACTCCGGGGAATTTGACAACGAGCAGTACTTC	CASSYSGEFDNEQYF
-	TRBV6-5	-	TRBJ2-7	TGTGCCAGCAGCCCGGTCGTAGCCCCTCTCTACGAGCAGTACTTC	CASSPVVAPLYEQYF
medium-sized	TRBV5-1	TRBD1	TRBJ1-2	TGCGCCAGCAGCTCCCAAGGGACAGGGGATGGCTACACCTTC	CASSSQGTGDGYTF
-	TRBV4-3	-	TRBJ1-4	TGCGCCAGCAGCCAAGTGAATTTCAATGAAAAACTGTTTTTT	CASSQVNFNEKLFF
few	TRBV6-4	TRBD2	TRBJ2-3	TGTGCCAGCAGTGACTCGCGGGAGGGATCGGGGCAGTATTTT	CASSDSREGSGQYF
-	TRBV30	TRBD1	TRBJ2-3	TGTGCCTGGACAGGGGGCGGAAATACGCAGTATTTT	CAWTGGGNTQYF
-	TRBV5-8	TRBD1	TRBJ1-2	TGTGCCAGCAGTTCAGCAGGGGGGTCGGCCTATGGCTACACCTTC	CASSSAGGSAYGYTF
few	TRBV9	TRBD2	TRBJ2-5	TGTGCCAGCAGCGTAGGCCCTAGCGGGTTCTCCCAAGAGACCCAGTACTTC	CASSVGPSGFSQETQYF
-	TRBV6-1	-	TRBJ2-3	TGTGCCAGCAGTGAACTGGATCCCACAGATACGCAGTATTTT	CASSELDPTDTQYF
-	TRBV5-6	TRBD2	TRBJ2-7	TGTGCCAGCAGCACCGGACTAGCGTTGCACGAGCAGTACTTC	CASSTGLALHEQYF
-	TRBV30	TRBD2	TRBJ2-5	TGTGCCAACGGATCGACTAGCCTTAAAGAGACCCAGTACTTC	CANGSTSLKETQYF
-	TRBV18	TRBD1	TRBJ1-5	TGTGCCAGCTCCCCGGGACAGAATCAGCCCCAGCATTTT	CASSPGQNQPQHF
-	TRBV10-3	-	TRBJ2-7	TGTGCCATCAAGGACGGTAGACAGACCTACGAGCAGTACTTC	CAIKDGRQTYEQYF
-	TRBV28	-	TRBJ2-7	TGTGCCAGCACCTCGGGCCGTGGAAGCTCCTACGAGCAGTACTTC	CASTSGRGSSYEQYF
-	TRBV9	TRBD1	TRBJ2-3	TGTGCCAGCAGCCCCCCTGACAGGGCCAGCACAGATACGCAGTATTTT	CASSPPDRASTDTQYF
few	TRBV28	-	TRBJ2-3	TGTGCCAGCAGTTTAAGGCAGAGCACAGATACGCAGTATTTT	CASSLRQSTDTQYF
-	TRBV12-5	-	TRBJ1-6	TGTGCTAGTGGCAACCACGAGGGGGTTGGATCCTATAATTCACCCCTCCACTTT	CASGNHEGVGSYNSPLHF
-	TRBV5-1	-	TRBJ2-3	TGCGCCAGCAGCTTTATACGCAACGTCGGAGGTACGCAGTATTTT	CASSFIRNVGGTQYF
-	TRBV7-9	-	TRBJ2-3	TGTGCCAGCAGTCTGGGGTGGGATACGCAGTATTTT	CASSLGWDTQYF
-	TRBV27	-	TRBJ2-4	TGTGCCACCTCAGCCCGGTTAGCCAAAAACATTCAGTACTTC	CATSARLAKNIQYF
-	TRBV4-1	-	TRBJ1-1	TGCGCCAGCAGCCAAGGCGAAAGGGTCACTGAAGCTTTCTTT	CASSQGERVTEAFF
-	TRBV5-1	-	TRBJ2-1	TGCGCCAGCAGCTCTAGATACAATGAGCAGTTCTTC	CASSSRYNEQFF
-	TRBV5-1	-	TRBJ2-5	TGCGCCAGCAGCTTCCTGGGACGGCGAGAGACCCAGTACTTC	CASSFLGRRETQYF
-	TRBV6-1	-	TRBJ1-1	TGTGCCACCGACTGGACAGTGAACACTGAAGCTTTCTTT	CATDWTVNTEAFF
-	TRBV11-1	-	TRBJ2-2	TGTGCCAGCAGCTGGGCAGGGAACACCGGGGAGCTGTTTTTT	CASSWAGNTGELFF
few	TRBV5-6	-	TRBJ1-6	TGTGCCAGCAGCCTCCTCCCTGGTTCACCCCTCCACTTT	CASSLLPGSPLHF
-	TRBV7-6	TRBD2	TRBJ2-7	TGTGCCAGCAGCCGCCGGACTAGCGGGTACGAGCAGTACTTC	CASSRRTSGYEQYF
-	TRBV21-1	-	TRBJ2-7	TGTGCCAGCAGCAAAGGAGGGACCGTCTCGGACGAGCAGTACTTC	CASSKGGTVSDEQYF
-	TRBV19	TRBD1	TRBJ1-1	TGTGCCAGTAGTATCAGGGGGTCAGATACAACATATCCATGGTCGACTGAAGCTTTCTTT	CASSIRGSDTTYPWSTEAFF
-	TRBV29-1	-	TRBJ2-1	TGCAGCGTTGAGGCAGCCACGGGTCCTTCCTACAATGAGCAGTTCTTC	CSVEAATGPSYNEQFF
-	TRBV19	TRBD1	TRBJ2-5	TGTGCCAGTAGTATGACAGGGGGCGGGTTAGAGACCCAGTACTTC	CASSMTGGGLETQYF
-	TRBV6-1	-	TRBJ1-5	TGTGCCAGCAGTGATCGACCGGGGAGTAAGCCCCAGCATTTT	CASSDRPGSKPQHF
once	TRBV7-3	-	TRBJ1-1	TGTGCCAGCAGCCGATGGCCCGAGAGGGGTGAAGCTTTCTTT	CASSRWPERGEAFF
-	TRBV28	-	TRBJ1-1	TGTGCCAGCAGTTTATATGGGGATTATACTGAAGCTTTCTTT	CASSLYGDYTEAFF